This T cell receptor beta chain was documented in a study of shared clonotypes between healthy human individuals. Findings of the study overall: The four-donor shared clonotypes exceeded non-shared clonotypes in generation probability, with non-shared ones scoring lower.

The trim removed 1 base at V and 5 bases at J, leaving 8 bases unmatched. The CDR3 spans 17 residues. Germline CDR1 is SGHAT and CDR2 is FQNNGV. Clones were sequenced by immunoSEQ multiplex PCR, and TCRdb holds only the in-frame ones, with some missing. This sample has roughly 1.4 million clones, with less than 99% found just once. To note about this clone: Its antigen is unidentified.

This receptor was taken from a man aged 25 to 45 in good health. This sequence joins TRBV11-2 and TRBJ1-1; TRBD1 aligns across 12 bases. Material: naive CD4+ T cells sorted from blood. Regarding subset: CD45RA+ positively selected. CDR3 region: CASSLAGGDRGRTEAFF. The CDR3 coding sequence is TGTGCCAGCAGCTTAGCAGGCGGGGACAGGGGGCGAACTGAAGCTTTCTTT.